Below, 6 T cell receptor beta chains from the same sample are listed, as sequenced in a study of T-cell memory formation after mild COVID-19. TCRdb reprocessed the 5' RACE reads via MiXCR and lists one record per CDR3 protein. The sample contains 450,000 or so distinct CDR3 sequences, 25% of which appear only once. Sequencing used PBMCs or a T cell subset sorted from them (not recorded which). These receptors were taken from an adult woman who had mild COVID-19 (a few samples of this study predate the infection). Cell type and time point are not known.

The chain combines TRBV11-1 with TRBJ2-3; 8 bases fit TRBD2. Trimming removed 4 bases from V and 4 bases from J; junction bases left unmatched: 7. The CDR3 totals 15 residues. Germline V CDR1 and CDR2: SGHAT, FQDESV (reference sequence). The CDR3 protein is CASSSPGGPSDTQYF. The CDR3 bases are TGTGCCAGCAGCTCCCCGGGAGGGCCTTCAGATACGCAGTATTTT.

At least ten counts were recorded for this clonotype. The genes are TRBV29-1 and TRBJ2-1; D ambiguous. This CDR3 has 14 residues. V lost 5 bases to trimming and J lost 5 bases, with 16 bases between them. Germline CDR1 and CDR2: SQVTM and ANQGSEA. The DNA for the CDR3 is TGCAGCGTTCCGACTTGGGTTCGCGACAATGAGCAGTTCTTC. Its translation: CSVPTWVRDNEQFF.

This clonotype appeared a few times. V is TRBV11-2 and J is TRBJ2-2; TRBD2 might be the D (6 bases). The CDR3 has 17 residues. From germline, CDR1 is SGHAT and CDR2 FQNNGV. V dropped 1 base and J dropped 1 base, with 13 bases sitting between them. CDR3 loop: CASSLALAWGNTGELFF. The CDR3 DNA sequence: TGTGCCAGCAGCTTAGCCCTAGCGTGGGGGAACACCGGGGAGCTGTTTTTT.

This clonotype was counted a few times. The chain joins TRBV20-1 to TRBJ1-1; a weak D match, TRBD1 (6 bases). V dropped 6 bases and J dropped 1 base, with 9 bases sitting between them. The CDR3 loop spans 12 amino acids. Looked up from germline, CDR1 is DFQATT and CDR2 is SNEGSKA (reference sequence). CDR3 sequence (DNA): TGCAGTGCAGGGACACCGAACACTGAAGCTTTCTTT. Protein product: CSAGTPNTEAFF.

The chain couples TRBV4-3 to TRBJ1-1; D is unresolved. CDR1 is LGHNA, CDR2 YSLEER, per germline. The CDR3 runs 13 residues. The V gene lost 3 bases and the J gene lost 1 base, with 6 bases spanning the gap. The CDR3 region is CASSQYTNTEAFF. The CDR3 coding sequence is TGCGCCAGCAGCCAGTACACGAACACTGAAGCTTTCTTT.

This clonotype has just a few counts. V is TRBV7-9 and J is TRBJ2-5, with 9 bases fitting TRBD2. Germline V gives CDR1 SEHNR, CDR2 FQNEAQ (reference sequence). This CDR3 spans 13 amino acids. J lost 5 bases, V lost 5 bases, and 3 bases had no gene match. The CDR3 here is CASSISGGETQYF. The CDR3 DNA reads TGTGCCAGCAGCATCAGCGGGGGGGAGACCCAGTACTTC.